This TCR beta chain is drawn from a study of shared clonotypes between healthy human individuals. Whole-study findings and limits: Sequencing depth was expected to affect clonotype sharing among donors.

The germline CDR1 and CDR2 sequences are SGHRS and YFSETQ. The CDR3 runs to 17 residues. V lost 0 bases and J 0 bases, leaving 16 bases between the germline ends. On this clone itself: Its antigen is unidentified.

The deep-level immunoSEQ assay was used. Only in-frame clones appear in the TCRdb table, and some are missing; sequencing was by immunoSEQ multiplex PCR. The top ten hold roughly 0.14% of the sample, which has roughly 2.5 million clones, roughly nine tenths seen once. The origin of this receptor is a man between 18 and 29 years old in good health. The sequenced sample consisted of naive CD4+ T cells sorted from blood. Specified subset: CD45RA+ positively selected. V is TRBV5-1 and J is TRBJ2-7; D possibly corresponds to TRBD1 (6 bases). Here the CDR3 reads CASSLVGGAFSSYEQYF. CDR3 DNA: TGCGCCAGCAGCTTGGTAGGGGGAGCCTTTAGCTCCTACGAGCAGTACTTC.